The entry below describes one TCR beta chain. This sample is part of a study of blood T cell repertoires in COVID-19. As for the study in general: Researchers got acute and convalescent COVID-19 samples from the United States, Italy and Spain. Sources were T cells, B-cell-depleted T cells, or PBMCs; the material itself was cDNA or gDNA.

As originally analysed: By means of reference gene primer amplification, nucleated cell counts were estimated. The table came from immunoSEQ multiplex PCR; TCRdb's copy has only in-frame clones and leaves some out. V, J and clone size are taken as reported in that table, and D and trimming were inferred from the DNA itself. The sample holds over 250,000 clones, less than 90% seen once. After removal of 6 bases from V and 6 bases from J, the junction contained 8 bases not matched to a gene. Germline assignment: CDR1 SEHNR and CDR2 FQNEAQ (reference sequence). The CDR3 has 15 residues. Input material: peripheral blood. The chain is built from TRBV7-9 and TRBJ2-1, with 10 bases identical to TRBD2. This receptor was obtained from a human donor in a cohort sampled during active COVID-19. CDR3 bases: TGTGCCAGCAGGTCCGGGACTAGCGCCCGCAATGAGCAGTTCTTC. This encodes CASRSGTSARNEQFF.